A selection of T cell receptor beta chains follows, all from one sample in a study of T cells and Merkel cell carcinoma outcomes. Clones were read by immunoSEQ multiplex PCR, and TCRdb kept only the in-frame ones, dropping some. The sample consists of roughly 16,000 clones, roughly 79% of them appearing once. Sequencing was carried out using tumor tissue from Merkel cell carcinoma. The origin of the receptors is a human donor with Merkel cell carcinoma. CDR3s include the opening cysteine and the closing phenylalanine or tryptophan. Each record gives: J gene, V gene, D gene, clone size, CDR3 protein, CDR3 DNA. A D gene is named only where the DNA matches it firmly. A clone size is listed for some rows: how often the clone was seen (once, few, many), or a class if it is expanded.

>TRBJ2-7|TRBV2|-|few
CASTADSYEQYF
TGTGCCAGCACCGCGGACTCCTACGAGCAGTACTTC
>TRBJ2-1|TRBV4-2|TRBD2|-
CASSLKRGGDTFDEQFF
TGTGCCAGCAGCCTCAAACGGGGGGGGGACACTTTCGATGAGCAGTTCTTC
>TRBJ1-1|TRBV6-5|-|few
CASRPRPANTEAFF
TGTGCCAGCAGACCCAGACCGGCGAACACTGAAGCTTTCTTT
>TRBJ2-6|TRBV27|-|-
CASSLVSVSGANVLTF
TGTGCCAGCAGTTTAGTCTCCGTCTCTGGGGCCAACGTCCTGACTTTC
>TRBJ2-3|TRBV29-1|TRBD2|-
CSVDGTSGGTDTQYF
TGCAGCGTTGATGGGACTAGCGGGGGCACAGATACGCAGTATTTT
>TRBJ2-3|TRBV27|-|-
CASSFKLWTRGDTQYF
TGTGCCAGCAGTTTTAAGCTTTGGACTAGGGGGGATACGCAGTATTTT
>TRBJ1-5|TRBV6-6|TRBD1|-
CASSGQGGGQPQHF
TGTGCCAGCAGTGGACAGGGGGGAGGTCAGCCCCAGCATTTT
>TRBJ2-3|TRBV28|-|-
CASGSPTDTQYF
TGTGCCAGCGGATCCCCCACAGATACGCAGTATTTT
>TRBJ2-7|TRBV15|-|-
CATSGSGTPLYEQYF
TGTGCCACCAGCGGTTCCGGGACACCCCTCTACGAGCAGTACTTC
>TRBJ2-3|TRBV6-5|-|-
CASSYSGGTADTQYF
TGTGCCAGCAGTTACTCAGGCGGCACGGCAGATACGCAGTATTTT
>TRBJ1-1|TRBV5-6|-|-
CASSLVSVSTEAFF
TGTGCCAGCAGCTTGGTGTCTGTGAGCACTGAAGCTTTCTTT
>TRBJ1-5|TRBV9|-|-
CASSVGGVMEGPQHF
TGTGCCAGCAGCGTAGGCGGGGTTATGGAGGGGCCCCAGCATTTT
>TRBJ1-2|TRBV7-2|-|-
CASSSLLQLGYGYTF
TGTGCCAGCAGCTCTTTACTACAACTTGGGTATGGCTACACCTTC
>TRBJ1-3|TRBV5-6|TRBD1|-
CASSFWQGAYSGNTIYF
TGTGCCAGCAGCTTTTGGCAGGGGGCGTACTCTGGAAACACCATATATTTT
>TRBJ2-1|TRBV6-6|TRBD1|once
CASSYRDRGRDEQFF
TGTGCCAGCAGTTACAGGGACAGGGGGAGGGATGAGCAGTTCTTC
>TRBJ1-5|TRBV28|-|-
CASSTGLSNQPQHF
TGTGCCAGCAGTACGGGATTAAGCAATCAGCCCCAGCATTTT
>TRBJ2-7|TRBV7-9|-|-
CASSGGETENEQYF
TGTGCCAGCAGCGGAGGGGAGACGGAAAACGAGCAGTACTTC
>TRBJ1-2|TRBV28|-|-
CASSTGSDYGYTF
TGTGCCAGCAGTACAGGGTCGGACTATGGCTACACCTTC
>TRBJ2-3|TRBV10-3|-|-
CAISESGGLQGVQYF
TGTGCCATCAGTGAGTCGGGGGGCTTGCAGGGGGTGCAGTATTTT
>TRBJ1-3|TRBV28|-|-
CASSLSRTESSGNTIYF
TGTGCCAGCAGTTTATCCCGGACAGAATCCTCTGGAAACACCATATATTTT
>TRBJ2-3|TRBV5-8|-|-
CASRGPSTDTQYF
TGTGCCAGCCGAGGACCTAGCACAGATACGCAGTATTTT